This T cell receptor beta chain stems from a study of blood T cell repertoires in COVID-19. Overall study: Both acute and convalescent COVID-19 samples were obtained from the United States, Italy and Spain.

Generated by immunoSEQ multiplex PCR, the TCRdb table keeps only in-frame clones and is missing some. Seen here are roughly 380,000 clones, approximately 91% observed once, and the top ten hold less than 2%. CDR1 and CDR2 from the germline V gene are SGHTA and FQGNSA. This CDR3 has 14 amino acids. V was trimmed by 5 bases and J by 14 bases, leaving 24 bases between them. Seattle cases were enrolled at active infection and followed longitudinally. The gene calls are TRBV7-2 and TRBJ1-2; TRBD1 is a possible D gene (6 bases). The sample consisted of peripheral blood. This sequence originates from a woman aged 40 to 49 with COVID-19, enrolled during active disease. CDR3: CASSPRGLGADLTF. The CDR3 region has the DNA TGTGCCAGCAGCCCTAGAGGTTTGGGGGCCGACCTTACCTTC. Full variable domain (missing parts from reference TRBV7-2 and TRBJ1-2): GAGVSQSPSNKVTEKGKDVELRCDPISGHTALYWYRQSLGQGLEFLIYFQGNSAPDKSGLPSDRFSAERTGGSVSTLTIQRTQQEDSAVYLCASSPRGLGADLTFGSGTRLTVV.